These T cell receptor beta chains were read from a single sample in a study of T cells in localized non-small cell lung cancer. Measured with immunoSEQ multiplex PCR; TCRdb has only the in-frame clones, and not every one. The table records 900 to 1,300 clones, under 30% of them present only once. Sequenced material: lung tumor tissue, taken before any cancer treatment. The receptors here all came from a woman aged 40-70 years with stage I squamous cell lung carcinoma. Both conserved end residues are part of each CDR3. The D gene is left open where the match is weak. The listing skips clone size in some rows; elsewhere it reads once, few, many or a size class.

length | J | size | D | V | CDR3 | DNA
12 | TRBJ1-2 | . | . | TRBV4-1 | CASSQGQRGYTF | TGCGCCAGCAGCCAAGGCCAAAGGGGCTACACCTTC
14 | TRBJ1-5 | . | . | TRBV30 | CAWSVGRVNQPQHF | TGTGCCTGGAGTGTGGGCAGGGTAAATCAGCCCCAGCATTTT
15 | TRBJ1-2 | medium-sized | . | TRBV9 | CASSETGTGFKSYTF | TGTGCCAGCAGTGAAACAGGGACCGGCTTTAAGAGCTACACCTTC
18 | TRBJ2-4 | . | TRBD2 | TRBV11-3 | CASSLRLAGELAKNIQYF | TGTGCCAGCAGCTTAAGACTAGCGGGGGAGTTAGCCAAAAACATTCAGTACTTC
13 | TRBJ1-6 | . | . | TRBV19 | CASSVAGYSPLHF | TGTGCCAGTAGTGTGGCGGGGTATTCACCCCTCCACTTT
16 | TRBJ1-5 | . | . | TRBV19 | CASSITAGNSNQPQHF | TGTGCCAGTAGTATAACGGCAGGAAACAGCAATCAGCCCCAGCATTTT
14 | TRBJ2-4 | once | . | TRBV14 | CASSLPGSKNIQYF | TGTGCCAGCAGCCTCCCAGGGTCCAAAAACATTCAGTACTTC
15 | TRBJ1-5 | . | TRBD1 | TRBV19 | CASSIRDRESQPQHF | TGTGCCAGTAGTATCCGGGACAGGGAGTCTCAGCCCCAGCATTTT
15 | TRBJ1-4 | few | TRBD1 | TRBV11-3 | CASSSRDRTLEKLFF | TGTGCCAGCAGCAGCCGGGACAGAACCCTAGAAAAACTGTTTTTT
15 | TRBJ2-1 | . | TRBD1 | TRBV9 | CASSEPGQGANEQFF | TGTGCCAGCAGTGAACCGGGACAGGGGGCTAATGAGCAGTTCTTC
17 | TRBJ2-2 | few | . | TRBV11-3 | CASSPGGQNANTGELFF | TGTGCCAGCAGCCCCGGAGGACAGAACGCGAACACCGGGGAGCTGTTTTTT
14 | TRBJ1-3 | . | . | TRBV29-1 | CSVERSSSGNTIYF | TGCAGCGTTGAAAGGTCGAGCTCTGGAAACACCATATATTTT
13 | TRBJ1-5 | . | . | TRBV19 | CASRQRGNQPQHF | TGTGCCAGTAGGCAGAGGGGCAATCAGCCCCAGCATTTT
12 | TRBJ1-1 | few | . | TRBV9 | CASSGEGTEAFF | TGTGCCAGCAGTGGCGAGGGGACTGAAGCTTTCTTT
18 | TRBJ2-3 | few | . | TRBV9 | CASSEAIRGIPRTDTQYF | TGTGCCAGCAGTGAAGCCATACGGGGTATACCTCGCACAGATACGCAGTATTTT
15 | TRBJ1-6 | . | . | TRBV11-3 | CASSPISGYNSPLHF | TGTGCCAGCAGCCCCATATCGGGTTATAATTCACCCCTCCACTTT
16 | TRBJ1-1 | once | TRBD1 | TRBV5-1 | CASSPRSGGVNTEAFF | TGCGCCAGCAGCCCTAGATCAGGGGGCGTGAACACTGAAGCTTTCTTT
14 | TRBJ1-5 | . | . | TRBV19 | CASSISGSNQPQHF | TGTGCCAGTAGTATTAGTGGTAGCAATCAGCCCCAGCATTTT
12 | TRBJ2-5 | . | TRBD1 | TRBV19 | CASSGTGETQYF | TGTGCCAGTAGTGGGACAGGGGAGACCCAGTACTTC
13 | TRBJ1-3 | . | TRBD1 | TRBV29-1 | CSVRTGAGNTIYF | TGCAGCGTCAGGACAGGGGCTGGAAACACCATATATTTT
14 | TRBJ2-3 | . | TRBD2 | TRBV11-3 | CASSERGATDTQYF | TGTGCCAGCTCGGAGCGGGGGGCCACAGATACGCAGTATTTT
15 | TRBJ1-2 | . | . | TRBV11-3 | CASSQGSSGAYGYTF | TGTGCCAGCAGCCAAGGGTCGTCAGGGGCCTATGGCTACACCTTC
16 | TRBJ1-4 | few | . | TRBV9 | CASSTRGPATNEKLFF | TGTGCCAGCAGTACTAGGGGCCCGGCAACTAATGAAAAACTGTTTTTT
13 | TRBJ1-3 | . | . | TRBV19 | CASSIPSRGTIYF | TGTGCCAGTAGTATACCTTCCCGAGGCACCATATATTTT
13 | TRBJ2-3 | . | . | TRBV1 | CASSQALGGPQYF | TGCGCCAGCAGCCAAGCCCTGGGGGGACCGCAGTATTTT
14 | TRBJ1-2 | . | . | TRBV19 | CASRGQLVNYGYTF | TGTGCCAGTAGGGGGCAGCTAGTTAACTATGGCTACACCTTC
15 | TRBJ1-1 | few | . | TRBV18 | CASSPSGAMNTEAFF | TGTGCCAGCTCACCCTCGGGGGCTATGAACACTGAAGCTTTCTTT
15 | TRBJ2-5 | large | TRBD1 | TRBV11-3 | CASSSGTAKQETQYF | TGTGCCAGCAGCTCTGGGACAGCCAAACAAGAGACCCAGTACTTC
16 | TRBJ2-1 | medium-sized | . | TRBV11-3 | CASSSEGPSSYNEQFF | TGTGCCAGCAGCTCCGAGGGGCCTTCATCCTACAATGAGCAGTTCTTC
15 | TRBJ1-2 | . | TRBD1 | TRBV9 | CASSEATGDADSYTF | TGTGCCAGCAGTGAAGCCACAGGGGATGCAGATAGCTACACCTTC
18 | TRBJ1-2 | . | . | TRBV9 | CASSIPGHISDPNYGYTF | TGTGCCAGCAGTATCCCGGGACACATAAGCGATCCTAACTATGGCTACACCTTC
14 | TRBJ1-6 | few | TRBD1 | TRBV11-3 | CASSLGQGGSPLHF | TGTGCCAGCAGCTTAGGACAGGGGGGATCACCCCTCCACTTT